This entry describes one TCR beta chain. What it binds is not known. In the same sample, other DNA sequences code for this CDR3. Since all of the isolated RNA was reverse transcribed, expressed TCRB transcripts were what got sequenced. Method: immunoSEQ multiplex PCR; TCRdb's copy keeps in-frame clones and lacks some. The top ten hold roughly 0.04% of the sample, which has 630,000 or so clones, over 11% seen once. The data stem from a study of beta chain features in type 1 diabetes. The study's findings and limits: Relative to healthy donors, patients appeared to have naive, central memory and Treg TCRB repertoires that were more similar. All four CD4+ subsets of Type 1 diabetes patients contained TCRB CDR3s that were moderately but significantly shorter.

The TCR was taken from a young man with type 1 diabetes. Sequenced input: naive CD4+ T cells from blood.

CDR3 protein: CALTSGAYNEQFF. CDR3 DNA: TGTGCCCTGACTAGCGGGGCATACAATGAGCAGTTCTTC. This rearrangement joins TRBV30 to TRBJ2-1; TRBD2 matches at 11 bases. The CDR3 is 13 amino acids. V shed 8 bases, J shed 4 bases, and the junction held 4 bases outside the gene matches. Germline CDR1 GTSNPN, CDR2 SVGIG (reference sequence).